The clone carrying this T cell receptor beta chain has at least ten counts. What it binds is unknown. Amplified regions were TCR beta CDR3 sequences from RNA transcripts. When the TCR CDR3 underwent first-round RT-PCR, the HTBI primer set was used. Each CDR3 protein is one row after TCRdb ran MiXCR on the multiplex PCR reads. The table records fewer than 550,000 distinct CDR3 sequences, roughly a quarter of them present only once. V was shortened by 6 bases and J by 7 bases, with 19 bases between the two germline ends. The CDR3 runs 13 residues. Germline V gene sequence: CDR1 DFQATT, CDR2 SNEGSKA (reference sequence). This specimen belongs to a study of T cells in Graves' hyperthyroidism and ophthalmopathy. Overall study context: Peripheral blood was taken when the disease was first diagnosed, before any treatment began. General study results and limits: Model predictions of ophthalmopathy came a median roughly 6.7 months before onset. Most thyroid clonotypes expanded above 0.001 were also detected in blood.

A NOSPECS grade of at least 4, a Clinical Activity Score of at least 3 and duration under 3 months were recorded in ophthalmopathy patients. Material: blood. This clonotype was sampled from a woman aged 25 to 39 with Graves' ophthalmopathy. The chain joins TRBV20-1 to TRBJ2-7; D gene uncertain. This CDR3 is CSATPRSDGEQYF. The CDR3 region has the DNA TGCAGTGCGACCCCCCGTTCAGACGGAGAGCAGTACTTC.